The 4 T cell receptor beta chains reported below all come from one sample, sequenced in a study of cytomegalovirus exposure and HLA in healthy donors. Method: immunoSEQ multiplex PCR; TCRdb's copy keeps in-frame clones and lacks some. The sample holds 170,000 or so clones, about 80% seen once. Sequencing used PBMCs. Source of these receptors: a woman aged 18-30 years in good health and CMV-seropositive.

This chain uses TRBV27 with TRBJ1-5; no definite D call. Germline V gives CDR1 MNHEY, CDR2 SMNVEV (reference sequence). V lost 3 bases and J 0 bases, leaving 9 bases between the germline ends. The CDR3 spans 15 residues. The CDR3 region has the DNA TGTGCCAGCAGTTTTGAGGGCCTTAGCAATCAGCCCCAGCATTTT. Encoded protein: CASSFEGLSNQPQHF.

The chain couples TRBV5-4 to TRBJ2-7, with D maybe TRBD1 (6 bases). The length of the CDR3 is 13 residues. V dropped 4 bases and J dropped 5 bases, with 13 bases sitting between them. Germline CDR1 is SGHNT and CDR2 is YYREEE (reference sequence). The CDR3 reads CASSSTNRDEQYF. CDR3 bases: TGTGCCAGCAGCAGCACCAACAGGGACGAGCAGTACTTC.

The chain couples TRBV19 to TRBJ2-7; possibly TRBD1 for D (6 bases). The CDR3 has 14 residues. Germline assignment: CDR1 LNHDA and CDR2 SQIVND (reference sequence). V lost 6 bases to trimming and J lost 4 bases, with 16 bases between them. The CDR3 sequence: CASSLNAQGYEQYF. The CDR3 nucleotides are TGTGCCAGTAGCCTAAACGCCCAGGGGTACGAGCAGTACTTC.

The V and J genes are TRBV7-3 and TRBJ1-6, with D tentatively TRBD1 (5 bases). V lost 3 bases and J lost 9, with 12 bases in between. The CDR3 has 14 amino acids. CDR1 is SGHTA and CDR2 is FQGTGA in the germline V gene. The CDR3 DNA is TGTGCCAGCAGCTTGAGACGGGGGGTTTCACCCCTCCACTTT. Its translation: CASSLRRGVSPLHF.